The entry below describes one TCR beta chain. This specimen belongs to a study of T cell changes during pregnancy in multiple sclerosis. TCRdb's copy holds only in-frame clones and misses some; the assay was immunoSEQ multiplex PCR. Of roughly 110,000 clones in the sample, about nine tenths were seen once. The material was peripheral blood, obtained in the third trimester of pregnancy. This clonotype was obtained from a female donor in good health, enrolled as a control in a pregnancy study.

The CDR3 DNA follows: TGTGCCAGCAGCTATAGGGGCAGGGCTAGCGGGGTAAACTACGAGCAGTACTTC. Translation gives CASSYRGRASGVNYEQYF. The chain employs TRBV7-2 and TRBJ2-7, with 9 bases aligning to TRBD2. This CDR3 has 18 residues. Germline loops: CDR1 SGHTA, CDR2 FQGNSA. The J segment lost 3 bases and the V segment lost 4 bases, leaving 16 bases of the junction unmatched.